The following is a TCR beta chain sequence with its context. TCRdb recomputed calls from the 5' RACE reads with MiXCR, one row per CDR3 protein. This sample has 390,000 or so distinct CDR3 sequences; 15% to 20% occur once, and the top ten carry 20% to 25%. The length of the CDR3 is 15 residues. With 2 bases removed from V and 3 bases from J, the gap between germline ends came to 13 bases. Per germline, CDR1 MGHRA and CDR2 YSYEKL. This sample was taken from a study of T-cell memory formation after mild COVID-19. The TCR originated in a man between 18 and 29 years old who had mild COVID-19 (a few samples of this study predate the infection). Cell type and time point are not known. The genes are TRBV4-1 and TRBJ1-2; D ambiguous. Sequenced: PBMCs or a T cell subset sorted from them (not recorded which). The CDR3: CASSQIRSGYYGYTF. CDR3 in DNA: TGCGCCAGCAGCCAAATTCGCTCCGGGTACTATGGCTACACCTTC.